The 5 T cell receptor beta chains given below trace back to one sample, sequenced in a study of control samples from healthy donors and cancer patients. Clones were sequenced by immunoSEQ multiplex PCR, and TCRdb holds only the in-frame ones, with some missing. The sample carries about 54,000 clones, nearly 96% recorded once. Specimen: blood. Every receptor here comes from a woman aged 25-40 years in good health.

The J gene is TRBJ2-7, the V gene TRBV6-6, with 7 bases lining up with TRBD1. Germline V gene data show CDR1 as MNHNY and CDR2 as SVGAGI (reference sequence). V shed 7 bases and J 2 bases; nucleotides not matched to a gene: 8. This CDR3 comprises 14 residues. The CDR3 loop is CASTSQGKAYEQYF. As DNA, the CDR3 is TGTGCCAGCACGTCACAGGGGAAGGCCTACGAGCAGTACTTC.

This clone is a singleton in its sample. This chain uses TRBV5-4 with TRBJ2-3, with TRBD2 identical over 8 bases. Germline lookup yields CDR1 SGHNT and CDR2 YYREEE (reference sequence). V lost 3 bases to trimming and J lost 5 bases; unmatched junction nucleotides: 5. This CDR3 comprises 14 residues. The CDR3 protein is CASSSERERDTQYF. The CDR3 region has the DNA TGTGCCAGCAGCTCCGAGCGGGAGAGAGATACGCAGTATTTT.

This sequence joins TRBV28 and TRBJ1-1, with D perhaps TRBD1 (5 bases). Trimming removed 10 bases from V and 5 bases from J, with 17 bases in between. There are 13 residues in the CDR3. Germline lookup yields CDR1 MDHEN and CDR2 SYDVKM. CDR3 in DNA: TGTGCCACCCTGCCTCCAGGGAGGACTGAAGCTTTCTTT. Encoded protein: CATLPPGRTEAFF.

This chain connects TRBV24-1 to TRBJ1-5; TRBD1 matches at 9 bases. Unmatched junction bases numbered 11, after V lost 9 bases and J lost 6 bases. This CDR3 is 15 amino acids long. The V gene's germline CDR1 is KGHDR and CDR2 SFDVKD. CDR3 amino acids: CATSPGQGLGQPQHF. The CDR3 DNA reads TGTGCCACCTCTCCCGGACAGGGGTTAGGTCAGCCCCAGCATTTT.

This rearrangement joins TRBV30 to TRBJ2-7, with D perhaps TRBD2 (5 bases). CDR1 and CDR2 (germline): GTSNPN, SVGIG (reference sequence). The germline V and J ends were trimmed by 2 bases and 0 bases, with 14 bases remaining between them. The CDR3 is 15 residues long. CDR3 residues: CAWSPGDYSSYEQYF. The CDR3 bases are TGTGCCTGGAGTCCCGGCGACTACAGCTCCTACGAGCAGTACTTC.